This is a list of T cell receptor beta chains from one sample in a study of cytomegalovirus exposure and HLA in healthy donors. Sequencing was performed with immunoSEQ multiplex PCR; in TCRdb, only in-frame clones are kept and a portion is missing. The table has 150,000 to 200,000 clones, about 83% seen once. The specimen was PBMCs. The receptor source for this set is a woman in her 30s in good health and CMV-seronegative. CDR3s include the opening cysteine and the closing phenylalanine or tryptophan. A D gene is named only where the DNA matches it firmly. The listing skips clone size in some rows; elsewhere it reads once, few, many or a size class.

D: TRBD1; size: .; V: TRBV5-1; J: TRBJ2-7; CDR3: CASSPGTADYEQYF; DNA: TGCGCCAGCAGTCCCGGGACAGCCGACTACGAGCAGTACTTC
D: .; size: .; V: TRBV2; J: TRBJ2-5; CDR3: CASSVFGETQYF; DNA: TGTGCCAGCAGTGTATTCGGGGAGACCCAGTACTTC
D: .; size: once; V: TRBV10-3; J: TRBJ1-1; CDR3: CAISESRGLDTEAFF; DNA: TGTGCCATCAGTGAGTCCCGGGGATTGGACACTGAAGCTTTCTTT
D: .; size: .; V: TRBV10-1; J: TRBJ1-1; CDR3: CASSEGIRGTEAFF; DNA: TGCGCCAGCAGTGAGGGTATACGGGGGACTGAAGCTTTCTTT
D: .; size: .; V: TRBV11-2; J: TRBJ1-4; CDR3: CASSHRAWDEKLFF; DNA: TGTGCCAGCAGCCACAGGGCTTGGGATGAAAAACTGTTTTTT
D: TRBD1; size: .; V: TRBV5-6; J: TRBJ1-2; CDR3: CASSLPGQANGYTF; DNA: TGTGCCAGCAGCTTACCGGGACAGGCCAATGGCTACACCTTC
D: .; size: few; V: TRBV7-9; J: TRBJ2-2; CDR3: CASSFVRGTNTGELFF; DNA: TGTGCCAGCAGCTTTGTCCGGGGGACCAACACCGGGGAGCTGTTTTTT
D: .; size: .; V: TRBV5-6; J: TRBJ2-7; CDR3: CASSFGTHPREQYF; DNA: TGTGCCAGCAGCTTCGGGACTCACCCCAGGGAGCAGTACTTC
D: TRBD1; size: .; V: TRBV6-1; J: TRBJ1-2; CDR3: CASSATGQGAGDYGYTF; DNA: TGTGCCAGCAGTGCAACGGGACAGGGGGCGGGGGACTATGGCTACACCTTC
D: .; size: .; V: TRBV6-1; J: TRBJ1-1; CDR3: CASIRRGAYEAFF; DNA: TGTGCCAGCATCCGGAGGGGAGCCTATGAAGCTTTCTTT
D: .; size: .; V: TRBV19; J: TRBJ1-5; CDR3: CASRTAWGWQPQHF; DNA: TGTGCCAGTAGAACGGCCTGGGGCTGGCAGCCCCAGCATTTT
D: .; size: .; V: TRBV27; J: TRBJ1-1; CDR3: CASSFRVSSTEAFF; DNA: TGTGCCAGCAGTTTCAGGGTTTCGAGCACTGAAGCTTTCTTT
D: .; size: .; V: TRBV5-1; J: TRBJ2-4; CDR3: CASSLEASRWNIQYF; DNA: TGCGCCAGCAGCTTGGAGGCTAGCCGGTGGAACATTCAGTACTTC
D: .; size: .; V: TRBV5-1; J: TRBJ2-2; CDR3: CASSLAPGRRTGELFF; DNA: TGCGCCAGCAGCTTGGCTCCTGGGAGACGTACCGGGGAGCTGTTTTTT
D: TRBD1; size: .; V: TRBV27; J: TRBJ1-4; CDR3: CASSSRQGLNEKLFF; DNA: TGTGCCAGCAGTAGCCGACAGGGTTTGAATGAAAAACTGTTTTTT
D: TRBD2; size: .; V: TRBV10-3; J: TRBJ2-5; CDR3: CAISGSGAQETQYF; DNA: TGTGCCATCAGTGGGAGCGGGGCCCAAGAGACCCAGTACTTC
D: .; size: .; V: TRBV7-6; J: TRBJ1-1; CDR3: CASSSTWGVPNTEAFF; DNA: TGTGCCAGCAGCTCGACCTGGGGGGTCCCGAACACTGAAGCTTTCTTT
D: .; size: .; V: TRBV18; J: TRBJ2-6; CDR3: CASSVQVLSGANVLTF; DNA: TGTGCCAGCTCAGTTCAGGTTCTTAGTGGGGCCAACGTCCTGACTTTC
D: TRBD1; size: .; V: TRBV5-6; J: TRBJ2-7; CDR3: CASSLNGQGAYEQYF; DNA: TGTGCCAGCAGCCTGAATGGACAGGGGGCATACGAGCAGTACTTC
D: TRBD2; size: few; V: TRBV6-1; J: TRBJ2-1; CDR3: CASSEGGGGYNEQFF; DNA: TGTGCCAGCAGTGAAGGGGGCGGGGGGTACAATGAGCAGTTCTTC
D: TRBD2; size: .; V: TRBV4-3; J: TRBJ2-5; CDR3: CASSQGGGAGETQYF; DNA: TGCGCCAGCAGCCAAGGCGGGGGGGCCGGAGAGACCCAGTACTTC
D: .; size: .; V: TRBV19; J: TRBJ1-5; CDR3: CASSTRREVNQPQHF; DNA: TGTGCCAGTAGTACTCGCAGGGAGGTCAATCAGCCCCAGCATTTT
D: .; size: .; V: TRBV7-9; J: TRBJ1-6; CDR3: CASSDHRDRASPLHF; DNA: TGTGCCAGCAGCGACCACAGGGATCGGGCATCACCCCTCCACTTT
D: .; size: .; V: TRBV27; J: TRBJ1-5; CDR3: CASSSLTGFGNQPQHF; DNA: TGTGCCAGCAGCTCCTTAACAGGGTTCGGCAATCAGCCCCAGCATTTT
D: TRBD1; size: .; V: TRBV27; J: TRBJ2-7; CDR3: CASSSNRGLEQYF; DNA: TGTGCCAGCAGTTCCAACAGGGGGCTCGAGCAGTACTTC
D: .; size: .; V: TRBV6-5; J: TRBJ1-3; CDR3: CASSSKISSGNTIYF; DNA: TGTGCCAGCAGTTCGAAAATCAGCTCTGGAAACACCATATATTTT
D: .; size: .; V: TRBV6-1; J: TRBJ2-7; CDR3: CASSEEWGGPYEQYF; DNA: TGTGCCAGCAGTGAAGAGTGGGGCGGACCCTACGAGCAGTACTTC
D: .; size: .; V: TRBV2; J: TRBJ2-7; CDR3: CASSRTDYEQYF; DNA: TGTGCCAGCAGTCGGACAGATTACGAGCAGTACTTC
D: .; size: .; V: TRBV12-5; J: TRBJ2-1; CDR3: CASGLVAGSDNEQFF; DNA: TGTGCTAGTGGTTTGGTTGCAGGGTCGGACAATGAGCAGTTCTTC
D: TRBD1; size: .; V: TRBV7-6; J: TRBJ2-7; CDR3: CASSLDRGSSYEQYF; DNA: TGTGCCAGCAGCTTAGACAGGGGGTCGAGCTACGAGCAGTACTTC
D: TRBD1; size: .; V: TRBV4-1; J: TRBJ1-6; CDR3: CASSPRGRDSPLHF; DNA: TGCGCCAGCAGCCCCAGGGGGCGCGATTCACCCCTCCACTTT
D: TRBD1; size: .; V: TRBV6-4; J: TRBJ2-1; CDR3: CASSDSYGTGDYNEQFF; DNA: TGTGCCAGCAGTGACTCTTATGGGACAGGGGACTACAATGAGCAGTTCTTC
D: .; size: .; V: TRBV6-1; J: TRBJ1-6; CDR3: CASSMSGQQNSPLHF; DNA: TGTGCCAGCAGTATGTCAGGGCAGCAAAATTCACCCCTCCACTTT
D: .; size: .; V: TRBV6-5; J: TRBJ1-6; CDR3: CASSLRSYNSPLHF; DNA: TGTGCCAGTTCCCTCCGCTCCTATAATTCACCCCTCCACTTT
D: .; size: few; V: TRBV12-1; J: TRBJ1-1; CDR3: CASNSNFEAFF; DNA: TGTGCCAGCAACTCGAACTTTGAAGCTTTCTTT
D: .; size: .; V: TRBV27; J: TRBJ2-2; CDR3: CASSMVYSGELFF; DNA: TGTGCCAGCAGTATGGTCTACAGCGGGGAGCTGTTTTTT
D: TRBD1; size: once; V: TRBV7-2; J: TRBJ2-1; CDR3: CASSLDRGDNEQFF; DNA: TGTGCCAGCAGCTTGGACAGGGGGGACAATGAGCAGTTCTTC
D: .; size: .; V: TRBV4-2; J: TRBJ1-5; CDR3: CASSQAGLGSNQPQHF; DNA: TGTGCCAGCAGCCAAGCAGGGTTGGGCAGCAATCAGCCCCAGCATTTT
D: .; size: .; V: TRBV18; J: TRBJ2-3; CDR3: CASSPLGTRNTDTQYF; DNA: TGTGCCAGCTCACCACTCGGGACACGCAACACAGATACGCAGTATTTT
D: .; size: .; V: TRBV19; J: TRBJ1-5; CDR3: CASSITYYSNQPQHF; DNA: TGTGCCAGTAGTATAACATATTATAGCAATCAGCCCCAGCATTTT
D: .; size: once; V: TRBV29-1; J: TRBJ1-4; CDR3: CSVERSGSNEKLFF; DNA: TGCAGCGTTGAACGGTCCGGGAGCAATGAAAAACTGTTTTTT
D: .; size: .; V: TRBV11-2; J: TRBJ2-1; CDR3: CASSRTVAEPYNEQFF; DNA: TGTGCCAGCAGCCGCACCGTTGCGGAACCCTACAATGAGCAGTTCTTC
D: TRBD2; size: .; V: TRBV19; J: TRBJ2-1; CDR3: CASSKLGTSGYNEQFF; DNA: TGTGCCAGTAGTAAACTCGGGACTAGCGGATACAATGAGCAGTTCTTC
D: .; size: .; V: TRBV7-2; J: TRBJ2-5; CDR3: CASSLIRGRETQYF; DNA: TGTGCCAGCAGCTTAATTAGGGGAAGGGAGACCCAGTACTTC
D: .; size: .; V: TRBV5-1; J: TRBJ2-3; CDR3: CASSLHGGFTDTQYF; DNA: TGCGCCAGCAGCTTACATGGGGGGTTCACAGATACGCAGTATTTT
D: .; size: .; V: TRBV5-5; J: TRBJ2-5; CDR3: CASSLLTGLETQYF; DNA: TGTGCCAGCAGCTTATTAACAGGGCTAGAGACCCAGTACTTC
D: .; size: .; V: TRBV4-3; J: TRBJ2-1; CDR3: CASSQVSGFGLSGPFF; DNA: TGCGCCAGCAGCCAAGTCAGTGGATTCGGACTGTCCGGGCCGTTCTTC
D: .; size: .; V: TRBV7-9; J: TRBJ1-2; CDR3: CASTEGVRRGYTF; DNA: TGTGCCAGCACCGAGGGTGTTCGTCGGGGCTACACCTTC
D: .; size: .; V: TRBV6-1; J: TRBJ1-2; CDR3: CASSEVPGANGYTF; DNA: TGTGCCAGCAGTGAAGTCCCAGGGGCAAATGGCTACACCTTC
D: .; size: .; V: TRBV11-3; J: TRBJ2-2; CDR3: CASSPVSGSGELFF; DNA: TGTGCCAGCAGCCCGGTGTCCGGGTCCGGGGAGCTGTTTTTT
D: TRBD1; size: .; V: TRBV7-7; J: TRBJ2-7; CDR3: CASSSGTGYEQYF; DNA: TGTGCTAGCAGCTCCGGGACAGGCTACGAGCAGTACTTC
D: .; size: few; V: TRBV19; J: TRBJ2-7; CDR3: CASSEERIPSYEQYF; DNA: TGTGCCAGTAGTGAAGAGAGAATCCCCTCCTACGAGCAGTACTTC